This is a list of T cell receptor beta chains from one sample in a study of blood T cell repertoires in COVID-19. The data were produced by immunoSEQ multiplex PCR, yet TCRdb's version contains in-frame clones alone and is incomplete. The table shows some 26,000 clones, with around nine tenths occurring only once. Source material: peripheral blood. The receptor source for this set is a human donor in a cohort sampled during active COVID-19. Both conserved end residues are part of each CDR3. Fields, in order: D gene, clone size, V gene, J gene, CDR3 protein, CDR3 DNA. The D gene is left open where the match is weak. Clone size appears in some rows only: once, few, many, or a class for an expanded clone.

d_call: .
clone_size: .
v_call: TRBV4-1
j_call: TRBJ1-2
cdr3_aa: CASSQAGGYGYTF
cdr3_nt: TGCGCCAGCAGCCAAGCGGGTGGCTATGGCTACACCTTC

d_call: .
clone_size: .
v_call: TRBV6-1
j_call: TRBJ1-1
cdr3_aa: CASSEEVDTEAFF
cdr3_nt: TGTGCCAGCAGTGAGGAGGTTGATACTGAAGCTTTCTTT

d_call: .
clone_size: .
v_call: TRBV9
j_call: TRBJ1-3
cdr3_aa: CASSAQGSGNTIYF
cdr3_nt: TGTGCCAGCAGCGCCCAGGGTTCTGGAAACACCATATATTTT

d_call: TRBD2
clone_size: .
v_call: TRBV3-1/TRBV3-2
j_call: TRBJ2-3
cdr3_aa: CASSQWGLAEYTSTDTQYF
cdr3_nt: TGTGCCAGCAGCCAATGGGGCCTAGCGGAATACACTAGCACAGATACGCAGTATTTT

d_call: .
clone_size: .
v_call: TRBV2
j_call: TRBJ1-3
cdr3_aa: CASNLGGSGNTIYF
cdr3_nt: TGTGCCAGCAACCTAGGGGGTTCTGGAAACACCATATATTTT

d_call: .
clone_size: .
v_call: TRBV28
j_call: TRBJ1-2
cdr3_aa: CASTSFQVYYGYTF
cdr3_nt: TGTGCCAGCACCTCATTTCAGGTATACTATGGCTACACCTTC

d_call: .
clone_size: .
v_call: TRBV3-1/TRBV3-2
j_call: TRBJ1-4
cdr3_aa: CASSQTENEKLFF
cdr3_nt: TGTGCCAGCAGCCAAACGGAGAATGAAAAACTGTTTTTT

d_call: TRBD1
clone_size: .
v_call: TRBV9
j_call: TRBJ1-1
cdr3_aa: CASSPTGGNTEAFF
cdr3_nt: TGTGCCAGCAGCCCGACAGGGGGAAACACTGAAGCTTTCTTT

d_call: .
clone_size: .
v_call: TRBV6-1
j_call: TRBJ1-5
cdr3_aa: CASSEAGYQPQHF
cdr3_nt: TGTGCCAGCAGTGAGGCAGGGTATCAGCCCCAGCATTTT

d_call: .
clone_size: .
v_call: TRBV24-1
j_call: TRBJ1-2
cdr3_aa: CATSDTGQWSYTF
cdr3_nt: TGTGCCACCAGTGATACGGGACAATGGAGCTACACCTTC

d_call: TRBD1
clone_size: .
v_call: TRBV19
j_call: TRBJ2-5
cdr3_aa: CASSRDRAQETQYF
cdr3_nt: TGTGCCAGTAGCCGCGACAGGGCCCAAGAGACCCAGTACTTC

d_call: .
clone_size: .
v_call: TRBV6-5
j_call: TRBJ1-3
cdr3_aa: CASLVVSGNTIYF
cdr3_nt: TGTGCCAGCCTGGTAGTCTCTGGAAACACCATATATTTT

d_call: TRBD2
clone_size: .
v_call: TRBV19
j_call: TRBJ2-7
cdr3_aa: CASSIAGTSGYEQYF
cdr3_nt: TGTGCCAGTAGTATAGCCGGGACTAGCGGTTACGAGCAGTACTTC

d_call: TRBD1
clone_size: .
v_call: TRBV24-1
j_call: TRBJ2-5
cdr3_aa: CATSEARTGGETQYF
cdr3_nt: TGTGCCACCAGTGAGGCACGGACAGGGGGTGAGACCCAGTACTTC

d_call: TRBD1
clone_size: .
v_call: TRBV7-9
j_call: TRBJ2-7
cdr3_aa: CASSLGGTGYEQYF
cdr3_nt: TGTGCCAGCAGCTTAGGGGGGACAGGGTACGAGCAGTACTTC

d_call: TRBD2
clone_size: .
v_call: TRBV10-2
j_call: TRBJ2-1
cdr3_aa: CASERLQGLAGPNEQFF
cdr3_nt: TGCGCCAGCGAACGACTCCAGGGACTAGCGGGGCCCAATGAGCAGTTCTTC

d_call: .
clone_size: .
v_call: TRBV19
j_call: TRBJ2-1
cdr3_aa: CASRAPGSSYNEQFF
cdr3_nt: TGTGCCAGTAGGGCCCCGGGGAGCTCCTACAATGAGCAGTTCTTC

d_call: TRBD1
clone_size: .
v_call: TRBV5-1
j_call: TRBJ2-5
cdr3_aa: CASSAGTGTETQYF
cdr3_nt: TGCGCCAGCAGCGCCGGGACAGGGACAGAGACCCAGTACTTC

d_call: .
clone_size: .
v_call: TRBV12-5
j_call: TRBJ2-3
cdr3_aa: CASGLTDTQYF
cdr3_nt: TGTGCTAGTGGTCTAACAGATACGCAGTATTTT

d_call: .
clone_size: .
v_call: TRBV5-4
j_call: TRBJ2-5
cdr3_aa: CASSLARGQETQYF
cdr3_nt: TGTGCCAGCAGCTTGGCCCGGGGCCAAGAGACCCAGTACTTC

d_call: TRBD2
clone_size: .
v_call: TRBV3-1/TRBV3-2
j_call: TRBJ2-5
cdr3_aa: CASSQDQRGYQETQYF
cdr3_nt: TGTGCCAGCAGCCAAGACCAGCGGGGGTACCAAGAGACCCAGTACTTC

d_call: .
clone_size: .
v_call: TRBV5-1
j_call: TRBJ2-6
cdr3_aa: CASSLRGSGANVLTF
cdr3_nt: TGCGCCAGCAGCTTACGGGGGTCTGGGGCCAACGTCCTGACTTTC

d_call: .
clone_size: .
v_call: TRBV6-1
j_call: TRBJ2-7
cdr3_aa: CASSEASLRSEQYF
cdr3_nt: TGTGCCAGCAGTGAAGCCTCATTACGGAGCGAGCAGTACTTC

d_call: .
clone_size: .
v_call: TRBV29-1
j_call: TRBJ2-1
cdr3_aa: CSVEPVQRVSYNEQFF
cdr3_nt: TGCAGCGTTGAACCGGTCCAGCGGGTCTCCTACAATGAGCAGTTCTTC

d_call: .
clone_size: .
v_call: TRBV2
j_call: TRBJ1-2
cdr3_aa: CASSEGGRGNYGYTF
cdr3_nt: TGTGCCAGCAGCGAAGGAGGTAGGGGGAACTATGGCTACACCTTC

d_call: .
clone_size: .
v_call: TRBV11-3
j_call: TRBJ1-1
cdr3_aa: CASSLMGHTEAFF
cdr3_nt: TGTGCCAGCAGCTTGATGGGCCACACTGAAGCTTTCTTT

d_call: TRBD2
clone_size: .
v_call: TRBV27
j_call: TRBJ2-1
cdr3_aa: CASSSRTSGGNYLYNEQFF
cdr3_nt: TGTGCCAGCAGCTCTCGGACTAGCGGGGGCAACTACCTTTACAATGAGCAGTTCTTC

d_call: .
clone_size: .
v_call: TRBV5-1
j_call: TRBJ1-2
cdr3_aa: CASSPQDGGDGYTF
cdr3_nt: TGCGCCAGCAGCCCTCAGGACGGAGGAGATGGCTACACCTTC

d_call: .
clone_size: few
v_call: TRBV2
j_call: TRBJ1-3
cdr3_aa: CASSPQGTGNTIYF
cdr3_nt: TGTGCCAGCAGTCCGCAGGGAACTGGAAACACCATATATTTT

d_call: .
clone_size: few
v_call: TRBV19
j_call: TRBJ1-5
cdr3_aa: CASTWGDQPQHF
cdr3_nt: TGTGCCAGTACTTGGGGGGACCAGCCCCAGCATTTT

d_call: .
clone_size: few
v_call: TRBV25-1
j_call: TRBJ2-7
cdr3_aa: CASTGTTTYEQYF
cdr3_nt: TGTGCCAGTACCGGGACAACTACCTACGAGCAGTACTTC

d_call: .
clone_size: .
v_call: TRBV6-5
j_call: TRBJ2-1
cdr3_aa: CASSYSGGLYNEQFF
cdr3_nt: TGTGCCAGCAGTTACTCCGGCGGACTGTACAATGAGCAGTTCTTC

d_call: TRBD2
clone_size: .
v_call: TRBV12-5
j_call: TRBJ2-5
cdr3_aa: CASGLGTSGRLTQYF
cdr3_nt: TGTGCTAGTGGTCTGGGGACTAGCGGGAGGTTGACCCAGTACTTC

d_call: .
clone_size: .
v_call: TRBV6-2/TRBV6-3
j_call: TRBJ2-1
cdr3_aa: CASSHSGLYNEQFF
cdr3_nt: TGTGCCAGCAGTCATTCGGGACTTTACAATGAGCAGTTCTTC

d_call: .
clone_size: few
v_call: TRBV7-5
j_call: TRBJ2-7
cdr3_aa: CVRSRWTVHEQYF
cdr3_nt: TGTGTCAGAAGCCGTTGGACAGTCCACGAGCAGTACTTC

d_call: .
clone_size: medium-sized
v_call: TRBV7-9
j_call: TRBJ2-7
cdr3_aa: CASSLDGTYEQYF
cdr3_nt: TGTGCCAGCAGCTTAGACGGTACCTACGAGCAGTACTTC

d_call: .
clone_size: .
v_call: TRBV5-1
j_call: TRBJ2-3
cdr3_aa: CASSLNGELTDTQYF
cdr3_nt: TGCGCCAGCAGCTTGAACGGGGAATTGACAGATACGCAGTATTTT

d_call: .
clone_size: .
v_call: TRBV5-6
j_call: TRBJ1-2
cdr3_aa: CASSLGTEGGYTF
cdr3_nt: TGTGCCAGCAGCTTGGGAACGGAGGGGGGCTACACCTTC

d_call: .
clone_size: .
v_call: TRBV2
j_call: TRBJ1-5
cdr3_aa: CASSEALRGASNQPQHF
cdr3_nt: TGTGCCAGCAGTGAAGCGCTTCGGGGGGCGAGCAATCAGCCCCAGCATTTT